The rows below give T cell receptor beta chains drawn from one sample of a study of blood T cell repertoires in COVID-19. TCRdb's copy holds only in-frame clones and misses some; the assay was immunoSEQ multiplex PCR. The table has 200,000 to 250,000 clones, about 84% seen once; the top ten hold approximately 8%. The sequenced material came from peripheral blood. Receptors were obtained from a woman over 75 with COVID-19, enrolled during active disease. CDR3s include the opening cysteine and the closing phenylalanine or tryptophan. The order of the fields is CDR3 length, clone size, D gene, V gene, CDR3 protein. The D gene is left open where the match is weak. Clone size, where shown, is once, few, many, or a class for clones that have expanded.

CDR3 length: 14
clone size: .
D gene: .
V gene: TRBV4-2
CDR3 protein: CASSQAHGGYEQYF

CDR3 length: 11
clone size: .
D gene: .
V gene: TRBV28
CDR3 protein: CAGGTKSGYTF

CDR3 length: 11
clone size: .
D gene: .
V gene: TRBV27
CDR3 protein: CASSSGETQYF

CDR3 length: 14
clone size: .
D gene: .
V gene: TRBV5-5
CDR3 protein: CASSKPQGTDTQYF

CDR3 length: 14
clone size: .
D gene: .
V gene: TRBV3-1/TRBV3-2
CDR3 protein: CASSYEPGESEAFF

CDR3 length: 15
clone size: .
D gene: .
V gene: TRBV3-1/TRBV3-2
CDR3 protein: CASSQGGASNQPQHF

CDR3 length: 15
clone size: .
D gene: TRBD2
V gene: TRBV7-2
CDR3 protein: CASSLASTSENIQYF

CDR3 length: 17
clone size: .
D gene: TRBD1
V gene: TRBV5-8
CDR3 protein: CASSLAGTEERTDTQYF

CDR3 length: 14
clone size: .
D gene: .
V gene: TRBV11-2
CDR3 protein: CASSLGTAPYEQYF

CDR3 length: 15
clone size: few
D gene: TRBD1
V gene: TRBV19
CDR3 protein: CASSRTGFTNEKLFF

CDR3 length: 15
clone size: .
D gene: TRBD1
V gene: TRBV27
CDR3 protein: CASSFGTGGYNEQFF

CDR3 length: 15
clone size: few
D gene: TRBD1
V gene: TRBV28
CDR3 protein: CASRGQGAGPYGYTF

CDR3 length: 15
clone size: .
D gene: .
V gene: TRBV27
CDR3 protein: CASAEGSNSGGKQYF

CDR3 length: 15
clone size: .
D gene: .
V gene: TRBV6-4
CDR3 protein: CASSPSPSRINEQFF

CDR3 length: 17
clone size: once
D gene: .
V gene: TRBV15
CDR3 protein: CATSRDLSVIFFEKLFF

CDR3 length: 19
clone size: .
D gene: .
V gene: TRBV28
CDR3 protein: CASSLWGLTPDHSNYGYTF

CDR3 length: 16
clone size: .
D gene: .
V gene: TRBV3-1/TRBV3-2
CDR3 protein: CASSPKTRGPGNTIYF

CDR3 length: 12
clone size: .
D gene: .
V gene: TRBV5-4
CDR3 protein: CASSLGESEQFF

CDR3 length: 14
clone size: .
D gene: TRBD2
V gene: TRBV5-4
CDR3 protein: CASSSPSGVDEQYF

CDR3 length: 13
clone size: once
D gene: .
V gene: TRBV12-3/TRBV12-4
CDR3 protein: CASRYRANTEAFF

CDR3 length: 12
clone size: .
D gene: .
V gene: TRBV3-1/TRBV3-2
CDR3 protein: CASSQSSYEQYF